A single sample gave rise to the 8 T cell receptor beta chains below, sequenced in a study of blood T cell repertoires in COVID-19. Method: immunoSEQ multiplex PCR; TCRdb's copy keeps in-frame clones and lacks some. The sample holds around 16,000 clones, 82% seen once. Sequenced: peripheral blood. These receptor sequences come from a man at least 80 years old with active or convalescent COVID-19.

The rearrangement links TRBV3-1 (or the pseudogene TRBV3-2) to TRBJ2-2, with 10 bases that match TRBD1. Germline V lookup: CDR1 LGHDT, CDR2 YNNKEL (reference sequence). The length of the CDR3 is 17 residues. With 4 bases clipped from V and 5 bases from J, the junction kept 10 bases outside the gene matches. CDR3 nucleotide sequence: TGTGCCAGCAGCCGTGTCCGACCGGGACAGGGGACCGGGGAGCTGTTTTTT. This gives the protein CASSRVRPGQGTGELFF.

This clone came up once. CDR3 residues: CASSLDDRDTEAFF. CDR3 DNA sequence: TGTGCCAGCAGCTTGGATGACAGGGACACTGAAGCTTTCTTT. The chain couples TRBV5-8 to TRBJ1-1; 7 bases agree with TRBD1. Germline CDR1 is SGHTS and CDR2 is YDEGEE. The V and J ends lost 0 bases and 3 bases, in that order; junction bases with no gene match: 2. The CDR3 extends over 14 amino acids.

The V call is TRBV28, the J call TRBJ1-5; 11 positions agree with TRBD1. This CDR3 contains 15 residues. The germline V gene encodes CDR1 MDHEN and CDR2 SYDVKM. Germline trimming cut 5 bases from V and 5 bases from J; bases unmatched to any gene: 5. As DNA, the CDR3 is TGTGCCAGCAGTCGCCCGGGACAGGGGGATCAGCCCCAGCATTTT. As protein: CASSRPGQGDQPQHF.

This clone has just one count. V usage is TRBV7-2 and J usage is TRBJ1-2, with 9 bases lining up with TRBD1. V was clipped by 2 bases and J by 6 bases; unmatched bases: 4. The CDR3 has 14 residues. Germline CDR1 reads SGHTA; CDR2 reads FQGNSA. The CDR3 nucleotides are TGTGCCAGCAGCTTAATGGGACAGGGAAATGGCTACACCTTC. This gives the protein CASSLMGQGNGYTF.

V and J are TRBV5-1 and TRBJ1-1; TRBD1 might be the D (6 bases). CDR3 length: 14 residues. The V end lost 1 base, the J end lost 8 bases, and 15 bases lay between the germline ends. Germline V gene data show CDR1 as SGHRS and CDR2 as YFSETQ. The CDR3 region is CASSLNVGGQEAFF. The CDR3 DNA is TGCGCCAGCAGCTTGAACGTAGGAGGACAGGAAGCTTTCTTT.

V usage is TRBV5-6 and J usage is TRBJ2-1; 9 positions match TRBD1. The V and J ends lost 0 bases and 5 bases, in that order; junction bases with no gene match: 3. CDR1 is SGHDT and CDR2 is YYEEEE in the germline V gene. CDR3 length: 15 residues. The CDR3 bases are TGTGCCAGCAGCTTGGCGTGGACAGGGGACAATGAGCAGTTCTTC. This encodes CASSLAWTGDNEQFF.

This clone came up once. This chain joins TRBV5-1 and TRBJ2-2, with D possibly being TRBD1 (5 bases). V lost 6 bases and J 5 bases, leaving 20 bases between the germline ends. Germline CDR1 SGHRS, CDR2 YFSETQ. The CDR3 covers 16 residues. The CDR3 reads CASTQHDRLRTGELFF. The CDR3 coding sequence is TGCGCCAGCACCCAACACGACAGATTAAGGACCGGGGAGCTGTTTTTT.

The genes are TRBV29-1 and TRBJ1-1; TRBD1 aligns across 9 bases. Germline assignment: CDR1 SQVTM and CDR2 ANQGSEA. The CDR3 totals 10 residues. Unmatched junction bases numbered 1, after V lost 6 bases and J lost 8 bases. CDR3 coding DNA: TGCAGCGTCGGGACAGGGGAAGCTTTCTTT. It translates to CSVGTGEAFF. Filled out from reference TRBV29-1 and TRBJ1-1, the complete variable domain reads SAVISQKPSRDICQRGTSLTIQCQVDSQVTMMFWYRQQPGQSLTLIATANQGSEATYESGFVIDKFPISRPNLTFSTLTVSNMSPEDSSIYLCSVGTGEAFFGQGTRLTVV.